The sequence of this T cell receptor (beta chain) was determined in a study of blood T cell repertoires in COVID-19. Study in general: T cells, B-cell-depleted T cells, or PBMCs supplied cDNA or gDNA.

Germline loops: CDR1 SGDLS, CDR2 YYNGEE. This CDR3 is 13 amino acids long. Trimming removed 3 bases at V and 1 base at J, with 7 bases between. Clones were sequenced by immunoSEQ multiplex PCR, and TCRdb holds only the in-frame ones, with some missing. This sample has about 140,000 clones, with roughly four fifths found just once. V gene TRBV9 combines with J gene TRBJ1-1, with D unresolved. The receptor was isolated from a woman aged 55-69 years with acute or convalescent COVID-19. The source material was peripheral blood. CDR3 sequence: CASSGTPNTEAFF. In DNA form, the CDR3 reads TGTGCCAGCAGCGGAACACCGAACACTGAAGCTTTCTTT.